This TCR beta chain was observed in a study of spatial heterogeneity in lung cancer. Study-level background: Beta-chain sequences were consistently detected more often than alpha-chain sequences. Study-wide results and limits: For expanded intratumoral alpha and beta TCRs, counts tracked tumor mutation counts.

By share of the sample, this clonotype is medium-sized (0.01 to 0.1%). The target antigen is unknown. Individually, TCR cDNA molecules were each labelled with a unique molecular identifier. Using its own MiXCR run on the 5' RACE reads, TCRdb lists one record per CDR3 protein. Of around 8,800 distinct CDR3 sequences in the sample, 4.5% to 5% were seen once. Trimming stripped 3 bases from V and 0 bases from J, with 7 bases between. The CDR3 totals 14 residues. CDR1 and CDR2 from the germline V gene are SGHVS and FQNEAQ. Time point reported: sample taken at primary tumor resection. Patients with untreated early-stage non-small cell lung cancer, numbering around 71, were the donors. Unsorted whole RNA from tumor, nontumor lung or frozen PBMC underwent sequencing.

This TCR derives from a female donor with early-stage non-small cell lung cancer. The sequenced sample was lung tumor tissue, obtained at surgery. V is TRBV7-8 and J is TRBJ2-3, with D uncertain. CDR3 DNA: TGTGCCAGCAGCTTCACAGAGAGCACAGATACGCAGTATTTT. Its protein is CASSFTESTDTQYF. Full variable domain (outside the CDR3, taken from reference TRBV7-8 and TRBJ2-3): GAGVSQSPRYKVAKRGQDVALRCDPISGHVSLFWYQQALGQGPEFLTYFQNEAQLDKSGLPSDRFFAERPEGSVSTLKIQRTQQEDSAVYLCASSFTESTDTQYFGPGTRLTVL.